This TCR beta chain was recorded in a study of cytomegalovirus exposure and HLA in healthy donors. Notes on the study in general: The productive fraction for most TCR beta V segments was about 87% or about 30% in an earlier analysis. Analyzed later, association rates of TCRs varied across HLA loci, with DRB1 most and HLA-C fewest.

The PCR was carried out with 60 Vbeta primers and 13 Jbeta primers. Original data processing: In a later analysis, of approximately 81 million unique beta chains, roughly 11 million appeared in at least two donors. Measured with immunoSEQ multiplex PCR; TCRdb has only the in-frame clones, and not every one. The DNA gave D and trimming, while V, J and clone size come from that table. The sample yields 70,000 to 100,000 clones, about four fifths seen once. This clone was detected only once. What it binds is unknown. The sequenced sample consisted of PBMCs. The clonotype was recovered from a man aged 45-65 years in good health and CMV-seropositive.

CDR3 sequence: CASSLPGTSGDEQYF. The CDR3 nucleotides read TGTGCCAGCAGTCTGCCGGGAACTAGCGGGGACGAGCAGTACTTC. V and J are TRBV6-5 and TRBJ2-7; TRBD2 agrees at 10 bases. Germline CDR1 reads MNHEY; CDR2 reads SVGAGI. The V and J ends lost 5 bases and 5 bases, in that order; junction bases with no gene match: 9. This CDR3 has 15 amino acids.